One sample yielded the 31 T cell receptor beta chains listed below, sequenced in a study of T cell changes during pregnancy in multiple sclerosis (dated by TCRdb to between 2018 and 2021). Libraries were prepared through the immunoSEQ multiplex PCR assay. The table was pulled from immuneACCESS by TCRdb, which kept in-frame rearrangements only. Such tables lose some clones; where checked, under half of the loss comes from unresolved V genes, and the rest has no known cause. Recorded for this sample are around 61,000 clones; just under 90% of them occurred a single time. Together, the top ten hold 0.89% of the sample. Sample: peripheral blood, taken in the first trimester of pregnancy. These receptors came from a female donor in good health, enrolled as a control in a pregnancy study.

The chain combines TRBV4-2 with TRBJ1-4; 9 bases are shared with TRBD1. This CDR3 comprises 15 residues. In germline, CDR1 is LGHNA, CDR2 YNFKEQ. V shed 4 bases, J shed 8 bases, and the junction held 8 bases outside the gene matches. For the CDR3, the DNA is TGTGCCAGCAGCCCAAGGGGACAGGGAGGGGAAAAACTGTTTTTT. As protein: CASSPRGQGGEKLFF.

V gene TRBV11-2 combines with J gene TRBJ1-3; TRBD1 aligns across 8 bases. The CDR3 loop spans 17 amino acids. The V segment lost 0 bases and the J segment 0 bases; nucleotides outside the gene matches: 4. Germline V gene data show CDR1 as SGHAT and CDR2 as FQNNGV. This CDR3 reads CASSLEFGQGSGNTIYF. CDR3 sequence (DNA): TGTGCCAGCAGCTTAGAATTCGGACAGGGCTCTGGAAACACCATATATTTT.

This chain uses TRBV10-2 with TRBJ1-2, with a possible D match to TRBD1 (5 bases). Trimming cost V 2 bases and J 3 bases, with 7 bases left between them. This CDR3 comprises 13 residues. The germline CDR1 and CDR2 sequences are WSHSY and SAAADI. Here the CDR3 reads CASSEQGDYGYTF. The CDR3 DNA is TGCGCCAGCAGTGAGCAGGGTGACTATGGCTACACCTTC.

This clone was recorded only once. The chain uses TRBV2 and TRBJ1-1, with 12 bases aligning to TRBD1. The CDR3 sequence is 14 residues long. CDR1 SNHLY and CDR2 FYNNEI come from the germline V gene. With 9 bases clipped from V and 5 bases from J, the junction kept 7 bases outside the gene matches. CDR3 loop: CASPGTGGETEAFF. The CDR3, as DNA: TGTGCCAGTCCCGGGACAGGGGGCGAAACTGAAGCTTTCTTT.

The table lists this clone with a few counts. V is TRBV25-1 and J is TRBJ1-2; D is possibly TRBD1 (5 bases). The CDR3 is made up of 14 amino acids. In germline, CDR1 is MGHDK, CDR2 SYGVNS. Trimming took off 0 bases at V and 3 bases at J, with 8 bases between the two ends. The CDR3 loop reads CASSEYGADYGYTF. In nucleotides, the CDR3 is TGTGCCAGCAGTGAATATGGGGCAGACTATGGCTACACCTTC.

This chain uses TRBV11-3 with TRBJ2-3, with TRBD1 as a possible D gene (5 bases). Trimming removed 4 bases at V and 0 bases at J, with 11 bases between. The CDR3 extends over 15 amino acids. Germline V gene sequence: CDR1 SGHNT, CDR2 YENEEA. In nucleotides, the CDR3 is TGTGCCAGCAGCTACGTGGGGCTTAGCACAGATACGCAGTATTTT. It is translated as CASSYVGLSTDTQYF.

CDR3 sequence: CASSFGRGTEAFF. As DNA, the CDR3 is TGTGCCAGCAGCTTCGGCAGGGGCACTGAAGCTTTCTTT. The J gene is TRBJ1-1, the V gene TRBV7-2, with D perhaps TRBD1 (6 bases). Germline-derived CDR1 and CDR2 are SGHTA and FQGNSA. V was clipped by 3 bases and J by 4 bases, with 9 bases between them. This CDR3 is 13 amino acids long. Supplemented by reference TRBV7-2 and TRBJ1-1, the full variable domain reads GAGVSQSPSNKVTEKGKDVELRCDPISGHTALYWYRQSLGQGLEFLIYFQGNSAPDKSGLPSDRFSAERTGGSVSTLTIQRTQQEDSAVYLCASSFGRGTEAFFGQGTRLTVV.

The chain carries TRBV5-1 and TRBJ2-7, with 7 bases that match TRBD1. Germline V lookup: CDR1 SGHRS, CDR2 YFSETQ. CDR3 size: 14 residues. After removal of 4 bases from V and 5 bases from J, the junction contained 9 bases not matched to a gene. The CDR3 here is CASSVTQGSDEQYF. The CDR3 DNA reads as TGCGCCAGCAGCGTGACACAGGGGTCAGACGAGCAGTACTTC.

The chain couples TRBV30 to TRBJ1-4; no definite D call. This CDR3 has 14 residues. With 0 bases removed from V and 8 bases from J, the gap between germline ends came to 13 bases. CDR1 and CDR2 (germline): GTSNPN, SVGIG (reference sequence). The CDR3 nucleotides read TGTGCCTGGAGTGTGCTGGCTTGGAGGGAAAAACTGTTTTTT. Its translation: CAWSVLAWREKLFF.

V and J are TRBV7-9 and TRBJ2-7; 8 bases are shared with TRBD1. V shed 3 bases and J 0 bases; nucleotides not matched to a gene: 7. This CDR3 contains 16 residues. In germline, CDR1 is SEHNR, CDR2 FQNEAQ (reference sequence). The DNA for the CDR3 is TGTGCCAGCAGCTTGAGCGCCGGACAGGGCTCCTACGAGCAGTACTTC. This sequence encodes CASSLSAGQGSYEQYF.

V usage is TRBV27 and J usage is TRBJ2-7, with D possibly being TRBD1 (5 bases). The V gene lost 3 bases and the J gene lost 3 bases, with 6 bases spanning the gap. The CDR3 extends over 12 amino acids. Germline CDR1 is MNHEY and CDR2 is SMNVEV (reference sequence). This CDR3 reads CASSLGRYEQYF. CDR3 DNA sequence: TGTGCCAGCAGTTTGGGGCGCTACGAGCAGTACTTC.

V gene TRBV6-6 combines with J gene TRBJ1-1, with TRBD1 identical over 7 bases. With V trimmed by 6 bases and J by 2 bases, 9 bases remained unmatched. Germline assignment: CDR1 MNHNY and CDR2 SVGAGI (reference sequence). CDR3 length: 15 amino acids. The CDR3 spells CASRDRDSVNTEAFF. CDR3 in DNA: TGTGCCAGCAGGGACCGGGACAGTGTAAACACTGAAGCTTTCTTT.

The chain joins TRBV18 to TRBJ2-7; no definite D call. The CDR3 runs 15 residues. Trimming removed 0 bases from V and 6 bases from J, with 15 bases in between. Germline CDR1 and CDR2: KGHSH and LQKENI. The chain's CDR3 is CASSPPQESLLEQYF. CDR3 bases: TGTGCCAGCTCACCACCCCAAGAGTCCCTCCTCGAGCAGTACTTC. The whole variable domain, filled in from reference TRBV18 and TRBJ2-7, reads NAGVMQNPRHLVRRRGQEARLRCSPMKGHSHVYWYRQLPEEGLKFMVYLQKENIIDESGMPKERFSAEFPKEGPSILRIQQVVRGDSAAYFCASSPPQESLLEQYFGPGTRLTVT.

This clone was picked up one time. J is TRBJ1-2 and V is TRBV10-3; TRBD1 matches 10 bases. Germline CDR1 is ENHRY and CDR2 is SYGVKD. The CDR3 has 13 amino acids. V lost 7 bases and J lost 5; bases outside the gene matches: 4. For the CDR3, the DNA is TGTGCCATCACGCCGGACAGGGGGTATGGCTACACCTTC. Translating it yields CAITPDRGYGYTF.

This chain uses TRBV19 with TRBJ1-5, with 7 bases lining up with TRBD1. Germline V gene sequence: CDR1 LNHDA, CDR2 SQIVND (reference sequence). The length of the CDR3 is 14 residues. With V trimmed by 3 bases and J by 4 bases, 3 bases remained unmatched. In DNA, the CDR3 is TGTGCCAGTAGTATGCGGGACAGAAATCAGCCCCAGCATTTT. Protein sequence: CASSMRDRNQPQHF.

The rearrangement joins TRBV7-6 to TRBJ2-5; 11 nucleotides match TRBD2. With 5 bases clipped from V and 0 bases from J, the junction kept 5 bases outside the gene matches. Germline V gene lookup returns CDR1 SGHVS and CDR2 FNYEAQ. This CDR3 comprises 16 residues. Here the CDR3 DNA reads TGTGCCAGCAGCCGACTAGCGGGGAACCACCAAGAGACCCAGTACTTC. As protein: CASSRLAGNHQETQYF. The full variable domain, rest sourced from reference TRBV7-6 and TRBJ2-5, is GAGVSQSPRYKVTKRGQDVALRCDPISGHVSLYWYRQALGQGPEFLTYFNYEAQQDKSGLPNDRFSAERPEGSISTLTIQRTEQRDSAMYRCASSRLAGNHQETQYFGPGTRLLVL.

This clone appeared a single time. The V gene is TRBV15, the J gene TRBJ2-7; D call uncertain. Germline V gene lookup returns CDR1 LNHNV and CDR2 YYDKDF (reference sequence). The germline V and J ends were trimmed by 0 bases and 2 bases, with 11 bases remaining between them. The length of the CDR3 is 15 residues. CDR3 amino acids: CATSRDLELPYEQYF. The CDR3 DNA sequence: TGTGCCACCAGCAGAGATCTCGAGCTCCCCTACGAGCAGTACTTC.

The rearrangement uses TRBV4-3 and TRBJ1-5; D is possibly TRBD1 (5 bases). Per germline, CDR1 LGHNA and CDR2 YSLEER. The germline V and J ends were trimmed by 4 bases and 0 bases, with 7 bases remaining between them. The CDR3 sequence is 14 residues long. CDR3 nucleotides: TGCGCCAGCAGCCCCAGGGTTAGCAATCAGCCCCAGCATTTT. Translating it yields CASSPRVSNQPQHF.

The chain employs TRBV4-3 and TRBJ2-7; D gene unclear. The CDR3 runs 15 residues. Germline V gene data show CDR1 as LGHNA and CDR2 as YSLEER. Trimming took 1 base from V and 4 from J, leaving 14 bases between them. For the CDR3, the DNA is TGCGCCAGCAGCCAAGGGTCAGGTAGTAGGTACGAGCAGTACTTC. This translates into CASSQGSGSRYEQYF.

The CDR3 bases are TGTGCCAGCAGTTGGGACATCAACTATGGCTACACCTTC. Protein product: CASSWDINYGYTF. This chain connects TRBV27 to TRBJ1-2; a weak D match, TRBD1 (6 bases). The germline gives CDR1 MNHEY, CDR2 SMNVEV (reference sequence). CDR3 length: 13 amino acids. Deletions cut 4 bases from V and 2 bases from J, with 8 bases between.

This chain joins TRBV27 and TRBJ2-7; D is unclear. The CDR3 consists of 13 residues. V dropped 4 bases and J dropped 3 bases, with 10 bases sitting between them. Germline V gene sequence: CDR1 MNHEY, CDR2 SMNVEV (reference sequence). The CDR3 nucleotides read TGTGCCAGCAGTTCAGGCAATTTCTACGAGCAGTACTTC. Translation gives CASSSGNFYEQYF.

This chain uses TRBV5-1 with TRBJ2-1; perhaps TRBD1 as D (8 bases). Trimming took 2 bases from V and 5 from J, leaving 14 bases between them. Germline V gene data show CDR1 as SGHRS and CDR2 as YFSETQ. CDR3 size: 15 residues. CDR3 sequence reads: CASSFHRGGDNEQFF. CDR3 nucleotide sequence: TGCGCCAGCAGCTTCCACAGGGGGGGAGACAATGAGCAGTTCTTC.

The chain uses TRBV9 and TRBJ1-2; 7 bases agree with TRBD1. The CDR3 is made up of 16 amino acids. Germline loops: CDR1 SGDLS, CDR2 YYNGEE. Trimming at V came to 4 bases and at J to 0 bases, leaving 9 bases not matched to a gene. The CDR3, as DNA: TGTGCCAGCAGCAAACTCTTGACAGGGCCTAACTATGGCTACACCTTC. It yields the protein CASSKLLTGPNYGYTF. Using reference TRBV9 and TRBJ1-2 for the parts outside the CDR3, the full variable domain is DSGVTQTPKHLITATGQRVTLRCSPRSGDLSVYWYQQSLDQGLQFLIQYYNGEERAKGNILERFSAQQFPDLHSELNLSSLELGDSALYFCASSKLLTGPNYGYTFGSGTRLTVV.

This chain connects TRBV19 to TRBJ1-5; a weak D match, TRBD1 (5 bases). Germline CDR1 is LNHDA and CDR2 is SQIVND (reference sequence). The V end was cut by 2 bases, the J end by 0 bases, with 17 bases between. The CDR3 runs 18 residues. The CDR3 protein is CASSISRGVKYSNQPQHF. For the CDR3, the DNA is TGTGCCAGTAGTATATCCCGGGGGGTTAAATATAGCAATCAGCCCCAGCATTTT. The full variable domain, rest sourced from reference TRBV19 and TRBJ1-5, is DGGITQSPKYLFRKEGQNVTLSCEQNLNHDAMYWYRQDPGQGLRLIYYSQIVNDFQKGDIAEGYSVSREKKESFPLTVTSAQKNPTAFYLCASSISRGVKYSNQPQHFGDGTRLSIL.

This sequence joins TRBV5-1 and TRBJ2-1; 7 bases fit TRBD1. From germline, CDR1 is SGHRS and CDR2 YFSETQ. V dropped 1 base and J dropped 0; count of bases not matched to a gene: 10. The CDR3 has 18 residues. The CDR3 sequence: CASSLPSTTGNSYNEQFF. The CDR3, as DNA: TGCGCCAGCAGCTTGCCCAGTACGACAGGGAACTCCTACAATGAGCAGTTCTTC.

The chain is built from TRBV7-9 and TRBJ1-5; D is unclear. Germline V gene sequence: CDR1 SEHNR, CDR2 FQNEAQ (reference sequence). The CDR3 sequence is 15 residues long. Trimming took 3 bases from V and 0 from J, leaving 9 bases between them. CDR3 sequence: CASSFGGPSNQPQHF. The CDR3 DNA reads TGTGCCAGCAGCTTCGGCGGCCCTAGCAATCAGCCCCAGCATTTT.

This chain joins TRBV5-5 and TRBJ1-6, with 10 nucleotides matching TRBD1. Germline V gene data show CDR1 as SGHKS and CDR2 as YYEKEE (reference sequence). J lost 10 bases, V lost 0 bases, and 7 bases had no gene match. The CDR3 length is 16 residues. The CDR3 nucleotides read TGTGCCAGCAGCTTGGACCGACAGGGGGCTGGGTCACCCCTCCACTTT. It encodes CASSLDRQGAGSPLHF.

The chain recombines TRBV6-5 with TRBJ2-2, with D tentatively TRBD2 (6 bases). CDR1 is MNHEY and CDR2 is SVGAGI in the germline V gene. V lost 2 bases to trimming and J lost 2 bases, with 9 bases between them. The CDR3 runs 15 residues. CDR3 loop: CASSYAGINTGELFF. CDR3 DNA sequence: TGTGCCAGCAGTTACGCGGGAATTAACACCGGGGAGCTGTTTTTT.

The chain recombines TRBV4-3 with TRBJ1-2; no clear D. V lost 1 base, J lost 2 bases, and 11 bases lay in between. Looked up from germline, CDR1 is LGHNA and CDR2 is YSLEER. This CDR3 region has 15 residues. CDR3 DNA sequence: TGCGCCAGCAGCCAAGTTGAGGCGGTAAACTATGGCTACACCTTC. It encodes CASSQVEAVNYGYTF.

V is TRBV14 and J is TRBJ1-2; 9 bases line up with TRBD1. The germline gives CDR1 SGHDN, CDR2 FVKESK. This CDR3 has 13 residues. V shed 3 bases and J 5 bases; nucleotides not matched to a gene: 1. CDR3 amino acids: CASSQGTGYGYTF. In DNA form, the CDR3 reads TGTGCCAGCAGCCAGGGGACAGGGTATGGCTACACCTTC.

J is TRBJ1-1 and V is TRBV5-4, with D unresolved. The germline V gene has CDR1 SGHNT and CDR2 YYREEE (reference sequence). The V and J ends lost 0 bases and 0 bases respectively, with 6 bases between them. This CDR3 is 14 amino acids long. CDR3 DNA sequence: TGTGCCAGCAGCTTGGGCCAGATGAACACTGAAGCTTTCTTT. It is translated as CASSLGQMNTEAFF. The full variable domain, in which reference TRBV5-4 and TRBJ1-1 provide the parts outside the CDR3, is ETGVTQSPTHLIKTRGQQVTLRCSSQSGHNTVSWYQQALGQGPQFIFQYYREEENGRGNFPPRFSGLQFPNYSSELNVNALELDDSALYLCASSLGQMNTEAFFGQGTRLTVV.